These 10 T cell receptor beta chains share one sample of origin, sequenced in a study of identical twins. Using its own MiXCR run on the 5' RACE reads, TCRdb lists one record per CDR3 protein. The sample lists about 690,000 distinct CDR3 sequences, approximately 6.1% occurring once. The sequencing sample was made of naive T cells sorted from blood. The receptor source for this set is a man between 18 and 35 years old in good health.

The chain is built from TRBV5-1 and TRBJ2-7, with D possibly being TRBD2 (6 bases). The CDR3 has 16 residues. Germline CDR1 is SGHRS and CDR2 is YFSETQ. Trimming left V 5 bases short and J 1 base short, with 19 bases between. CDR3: CASSAASASLSYEQYF. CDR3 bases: TGCGCCAGCAGTGCGGCTAGCGCATCGCTGTCCTACGAGCAGTACTTC.

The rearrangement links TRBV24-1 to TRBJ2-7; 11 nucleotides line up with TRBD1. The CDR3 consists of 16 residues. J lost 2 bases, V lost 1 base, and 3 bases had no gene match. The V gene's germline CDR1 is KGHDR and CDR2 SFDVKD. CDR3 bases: TGTGCCACCAGTGATTTAGGGACAGGGGGAGCCTACGAGCAGTACTTC. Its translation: CATSDLGTGGAYEQYF.

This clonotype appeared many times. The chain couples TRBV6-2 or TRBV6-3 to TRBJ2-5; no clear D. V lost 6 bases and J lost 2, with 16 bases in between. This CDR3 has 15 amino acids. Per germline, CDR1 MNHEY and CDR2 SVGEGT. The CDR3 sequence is CASSLTWMGQETQYF. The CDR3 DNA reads TGTGCCAGCAGCCTTACTTGGATGGGGCAAGAGACCCAGTACTTC.

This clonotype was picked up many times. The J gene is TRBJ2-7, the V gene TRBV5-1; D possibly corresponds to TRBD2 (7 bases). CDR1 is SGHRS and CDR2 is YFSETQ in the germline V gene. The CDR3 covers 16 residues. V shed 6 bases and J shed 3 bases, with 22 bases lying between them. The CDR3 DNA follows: TGCGCCAGCACAGTCGGAGGGGGGGGGCCGAACTACGAGCAGTACTTC. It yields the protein CASTVGGGGPNYEQYF.

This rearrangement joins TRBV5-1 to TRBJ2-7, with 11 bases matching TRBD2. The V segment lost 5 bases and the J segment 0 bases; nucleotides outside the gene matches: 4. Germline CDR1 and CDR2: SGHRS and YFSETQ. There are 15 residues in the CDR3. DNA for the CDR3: TGCGCCAGCAGGCCCGGGACTAGCGGCTCCTACGAGCAGTACGTC. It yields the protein CASRPGTSGSYEQYV.

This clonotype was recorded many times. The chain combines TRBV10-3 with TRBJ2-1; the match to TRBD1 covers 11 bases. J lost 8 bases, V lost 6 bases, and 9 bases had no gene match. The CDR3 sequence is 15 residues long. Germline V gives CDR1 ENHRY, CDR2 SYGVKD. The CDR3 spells CAIRRTGGAGDEQFF. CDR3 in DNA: TGTGCCATCAGACGGACAGGGGGCGCGGGCGATGAGCAGTTCTTC.

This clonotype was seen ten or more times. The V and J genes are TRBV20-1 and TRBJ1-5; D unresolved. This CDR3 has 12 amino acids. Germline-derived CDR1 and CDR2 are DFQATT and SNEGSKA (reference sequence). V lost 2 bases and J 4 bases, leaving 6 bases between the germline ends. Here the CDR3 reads CSARIPNQPQHF. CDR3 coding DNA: TGCAGTGCTAGAATCCCTAATCAGCCCCAGCATTTT.

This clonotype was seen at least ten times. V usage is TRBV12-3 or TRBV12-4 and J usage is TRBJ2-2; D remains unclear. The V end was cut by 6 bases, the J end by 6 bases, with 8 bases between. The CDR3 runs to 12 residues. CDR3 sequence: CASSPPPGELFF. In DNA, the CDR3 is TGTGCCAGCAGCCCACCGCCCGGGGAGCTGTTTTTT.

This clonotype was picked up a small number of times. CDR3 DNA sequence: TGTGCCAGCGGGTACTCCCCAGGGAGCGAGCAGTTCTTC. It encodes CASGYSPGSEQFF. The rearrangement uses TRBV2 and TRBJ2-1; D tentatively fits TRBD1 or TRBD2 (5 bases each). The CDR3 contains 13 residues. Germline V gene sequence: CDR1 SNHLY, CDR2 FYNNEI. Between the trimmed V and J ends, which lost 8 bases and 10 bases, there was a span of 18 bases.

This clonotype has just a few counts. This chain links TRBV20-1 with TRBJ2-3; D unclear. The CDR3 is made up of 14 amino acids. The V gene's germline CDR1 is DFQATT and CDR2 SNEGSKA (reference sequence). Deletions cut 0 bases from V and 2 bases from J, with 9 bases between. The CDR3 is CSARDRTLTDTQYF. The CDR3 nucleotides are TGCAGTGCTAGAGACCGGACCCTCACAGATACGCAGTATTTT.